This paragraph reports one T cell receptor (beta chain). TCRdb keeps only in-frame clones here, not all; method: immunoSEQ multiplex PCR. The data show 150,000 to 200,000 clones, 75% to 90% seen once. Per the germline V gene, CDR1 is MNHEY and CDR2 is SMNVEV (reference sequence). Trimming pared 3 bases from V and 7 bases from J, leaving 6 bases between. There are 11 residues in the CDR3. This record belongs to a study of cytomegalovirus exposure and HLA in healthy donors. Sequenced input: PBMCs. The chain is built from TRBV27 and TRBJ2-5; D ambiguous. The source of this sequence is a woman younger than 30 in good health and CMV-seronegative. CDR3 in DNA: TGTGCCAGCAGTTTTAGTGGGACCCAGTACTTC. Translated, it gives CASSFSGTQYF.